The rows below give T cell receptor beta chains drawn from one sample of a study of beta chain features in type 1 diabetes. Using immunoSEQ multiplex PCR, the repertoire was profiled, and TCRdb retains in-frame clones only, with some absent. The repertoire consists of about 120,000 clones, with 15% to 20% occurring once and the leading ten covering roughly 2.5%. What was sequenced was central memory CD4+ T cells from blood. The origin of the receptors is a man younger than 35 with type 1 diabetes. Both conserved end residues are part of each CDR3. A D gene is named only where the DNA matches it firmly. The size of a clone is reported for some rows only, either as once, few or many, or as a class for expanded clones.

D	size	J	V	DNA	CDR3
-	-	TRBJ2-1	TRBV7-2	TGTGCCAGCAGCCCCCCTGACTTCTACAATGAGCAGTTCTTC	CASSPPDFYNEQFF
TRBD1	-	TRBJ2-7	TRBV14	TGTGCCAGCAGCCAAGGGACAGGACACGAGCAGTACTTC	CASSQGTGHEQYF
TRBD1	-	TRBJ1-1	TRBV7-2	TGTGCCAGCAGCGGCAGGGGGCGCGGGACTGAAGCTTTCTTT	CASSGRGRGTEAFF
TRBD1	-	TRBJ2-7	TRBV5-1	TGCGCCAGCAGCAAGAGAGGACAGGGGGAAAGGTACGAGCAGTACTTC	CASSKRGQGERYEQYF
-	few	TRBJ2-5	TRBV5-1	TGCGCCAGCAGCTCGGGAGACCTTACAGGGACAGAGACCCAGTACTTC	CASSSGDLTGTETQYF
-	few	TRBJ1-5	TRBV2	TGTGCCAGCAGTGAATCCACGGGTCGCAATCAGCCCCAGCATTTT	CASSESTGRNQPQHF
TRBD2	-	TRBJ2-1	TRBV7-7	TGTGCTAGCAGCCCAACTAGCGGGAGAGGGCATGAGCAGTTCTTC	CASSPTSGRGHEQFF
-	few	TRBJ2-5	TRBV21-1	TGTGCCACCTCAGGAGGGCCAGAGGACTTC	CATSGGPEDF
TRBD1	-	TRBJ2-1	TRBV19	TGTGCCAGTAGTATGTGGCAGGGGGCGAACAATGAGCAGTTCTTC	CASSMWQGANNEQFF
-	once	TRBJ2-3	TRBV19	TGTGCCAGTAGTATAGAGCCCGGAGATACGCAGTATTTT	CASSIEPGDTQYF
TRBD1	many	TRBJ2-3	TRBV6-1	TGTGCCAGCAGTGAAGGGATTAATCAGGGGGCAGATACGCAGTATTTT	CASSEGINQGADTQYF
-	-	TRBJ2-5	TRBV7-9	TGTGCCAGCAGCTTTCGAGGGGAAGAGACCCAGTACTTC	CASSFRGEETQYF
-	-	TRBJ1-4	TRBV4-3	TGCGCCAGCAGCCAAACATATGAGGAAAAACTGTTTTTT	CASSQTYEEKLFF
TRBD1	few	TRBJ2-1	TRBV5-6	TGTGCCAGCAGCTACGGGACAGGGCCAGGATTATACAATGAGCAGTTCTTC	CASSYGTGPGLYNEQFF
-	-	TRBJ2-2	TRBV7-2	TGTGCCAGCAGCTCCAGGGGCGGGGAGCTGTTTTTT	CASSSRGGELFF
-	few	TRBJ2-3	TRBV2	TGTGCCAGCAGGCCCTTAAGGGGAACAGATACGCAGTATTTT	CASRPLRGTDTQYF
TRBD1	-	TRBJ1-5	TRBV15	TGTGCCACCAGCAGAACGGGACAGCATCAGCCCCAGCATTTT	CATSRTGQHQPQHF
-	-	TRBJ2-2	TRBV23-1	TGCGCCAGCAGTCAGAAAGACAGGTGGGAGAACACCGGGGAGCTGTTTTTT	CASSQKDRWENTGELFF
TRBD1	-	TRBJ1-2	TRBV30	TGTGCCTGGAGTTCCGGGACAGGGGTTGGTGGCTACACCTTC	CAWSSGTGVGGYTF
-	many	TRBJ2-1	TRBV2	TGTGCCAGCCAACTGGACAGTGTCAATGAGCAGTTCTTC	CASQLDSVNEQFF
-	many	TRBJ2-1	TRBV7-2	TGTGCCAGCAGCTTCGGGCGAAACAATGAGCAGTTCTTC	CASSFGRNNEQFF
-	-	TRBJ2-1	TRBV7-9	TGTGCCAGCAGCTCCTCCTCCGGGACACCAGCCTACAATGAGCAGTTCTTC	CASSSSSGTPAYNEQFF
-	few	TRBJ1-1	TRBV14	TGTGCCAGCAGCCAAGAGGCCCGCCAGAAAGCTTTCTTT	CASSQEARQKAFF
TRBD1	few	TRBJ2-2	TRBV5-8	TGTGCCAGCAGCTTGGCGGACAGGGGGACCGGGGAGCTGTTTTTT	CASSLADRGTGELFF
-	few	TRBJ1-3	TRBV6-6	TGTGCCAGCATTGCAGCGAACTCTGGAAACACCATATATTTT	CASIAANSGNTIYF
-	once	TRBJ2-5	TRBV6-1	TGTGCCAGCAGCCGTCAAGAGACCCAGTACTTC	CASSRQETQYF
-	-	TRBJ2-2	TRBV14	TGTGCCAGCAGCCAAACAATTGGATCAGCCGGGGAGCTGTTTTTT	CASSQTIGSAGELFF
-	-	TRBJ1-1	TRBV19	TGTGCCAGTAGTATAATATCGGCAGGGAACACTGAAGCTTTCTTT	CASSIISAGNTEAFF
-	-	TRBJ1-4	TRBV28	TGTGCCAGCACCTCGTTGGAGGGGGGCAAACTGTTTTTT	CASTSLEGGKLFF
-	-	TRBJ2-7	TRBV20-1	TGCAGTGCTAGCAGCTACGAGCAGTACTTC	CSASSYEQYF
-	few	TRBJ2-7	TRBV6-5	TGTGCCAGCAGCCCCCAACCCGAGGACTACGAGCAGTACTTC	CASSPQPEDYEQYF
TRBD2	many	TRBJ2-2	TRBV6-5	TGTGCCAGCAGATATACTAGCGGGAACACCGGGGAGCTGTTTTTT	CASRYTSGNTGELFF
-	few	TRBJ2-7	TRBV9	TGTGCCAGCAGCCCTCAAGGTTGGGAACAACAGTACTTC	CASSPQGWEQQYF
TRBD1	many	TRBJ2-5	TRBV7-2	TGTGCCAGCAGCTCACAGGGGTCCCAAGAGACCCAGTACTTC	CASSSQGSQETQYF
TRBD1	-	TRBJ1-6	TRBV6-5	TGTGCCAGCAGTACACTGACAGGGGCCCCCCTCCACTTT	CASSTLTGAPLHF
-	-	TRBJ2-5	TRBV13	TGTGCCAGCAGCTTGTCCAGGGAGGTGACCCAGTACTTC	CASSLSREVTQYF
-	few	TRBJ2-7	TRBV4-3	TGCGCCAGCAGCCAAGGACCTAACGGGGCCTACGAGCAGTACTTC	CASSQGPNGAYEQYF
-	-	TRBJ2-3	TRBV5-1	TGCGCCAGCAGTCCAAACGGTGGGCTAACAGATACGCAGTATTTT	CASSPNGGLTDTQYF
-	-	TRBJ1-1	TRBV30	TGTGCCTGGAGTCGGGGGGTAAGGACTGAAGCTTTCTTT	CAWSRGVRTEAFF
TRBD2	few	TRBJ2-4	TRBV2	TGTGCCAGCAAGGCTAGCGGGCGACTAAACATTCAGTACTTC	CASKASGRLNIQYF
-	few	TRBJ2-3	TRBV4-2	TGTGCCAGCAGCCAAGATCTTAGCACAGATACGCAGTATTTT	CASSQDLSTDTQYF
TRBD2	few	TRBJ2-7	TRBV5-4	TGTGCCAGCAGCGATGCATCTAGCGGCTCCTACGAGCAGTACTTC	CASSDASSGSYEQYF
TRBD1	-	TRBJ2-3	TRBV10-3	TGTGCCATCAGGCTACAGGGGGCTGGAGATACGCAGTATTTT	CAIRLQGAGDTQYF
-	-	TRBJ2-2	TRBV29-1	TGCAGCGTTGTGTCAGGGGGGCCTCACCCGAACACCGGGGAGCTGTTTTTT	CSVVSGGPHPNTGELFF
-	-	TRBJ1-2	TRBV7-9	TGTGCCAGCAGCTTAGACAGCAATAACTATGGCTACACCTTC	CASSLDSNNYGYTF
-	-	TRBJ2-3	TRBV6-1	TGTGCCAGCACCTCTCGGCGGCCTAGCACAGATACGCAGTATTTT	CASTSRRPSTDTQYF
-	few	TRBJ2-1	TRBV28	TGTGCCAGCAGTCAGCTTGGGGCTGAGGGCAATGAGCAGTTCTTC	CASSQLGAEGNEQFF
-	-	TRBJ1-6	TRBV5-4	TGTGCCAGCAGCTTGGACCAGGGAGTTTCACCCCTCCACTTT	CASSLDQGVSPLHF
-	few	TRBJ2-7	TRBV15	TGTGCCACCAGCAGAGATGGGCAGTCCTACGAGCAGTACTTC	CATSRDGQSYEQYF
TRBD1	-	TRBJ2-5	TRBV4-2	TGTGCCAGCAGCCAAGCACCTTGGACAGGCCGAGAGACCCAGTACTTC	CASSQAPWTGRETQYF
TRBD1	few	TRBJ1-2	TRBV29-1	TGCAGCGTCGACAGGGGTGGCTACACCTTC	CSVDRGGYTF